The 18 T cell receptor beta chains below come from one sample, sequenced in a study of T-cell memory formation after mild COVID-19. One entry per CDR3 protein results from TCRdb running MiXCR on the 5' RACE reads. The sample includes about 600,000 distinct CDR3 sequences, about a fifth of them seen just once. The sequenced sample was PBMCs or a T cell subset sorted from them (not recorded which). These receptors were obtained from an adult woman who had mild COVID-19 (a few samples of this study predate the infection). Cell type and time point are not known.

This rearrangement joins TRBV3-1 to TRBJ2-1; TRBD1 or TRBD2 may be the D gene (5 bases each). Germline V gene lookup returns CDR1 LGHDT and CDR2 YNNKEL (reference sequence). This CDR3 comprises 13 residues. Between the trimmed V and J ends, which lost 7 bases and 10 bases, there was a span of 17 bases. The CDR3 is CASMDSRGVEQFF. The CDR3 nucleotides read TGTGCCAGCATGGACTCTAGGGGAGTCGAGCAGTTCTTC.

The chain combines TRBV6-1 with TRBJ1-1; no clear D gene. This CDR3 region has 12 residues. Germline values: CDR1 MNHNS, CDR2 SASEGT. Trimming removed 4 bases at V and 8 bases at J, with 11 bases between. CDR3 DNA sequence: TGTGCCAGCAGTGCGAACCAGAGGGAAGCTTTCTTT. As protein: CASSANQREAFF.

This clonotype has only a few counts. The chain recombines TRBV29-1 with TRBJ2-7; 10 bases match TRBD2. Germline V gene sequence: CDR1 SQVTM, CDR2 ANQGSEA. J lost 0 bases, V lost 6 bases, and 5 bases had no gene match. This CDR3 is 14 amino acids long. CDR3 residues: CSVIWTSGSYEQYF. In DNA form, the CDR3 reads TGCAGCGTCATATGGACTAGCGGCTCCTACGAGCAGTACTTC.

V is TRBV4-3 and J is TRBJ2-7, with D perhaps being TRBD1 or TRBD2 (7 bases each). Germline lookup yields CDR1 LGHNA and CDR2 YSLEER. The CDR3 runs to 14 residues. The V end lost 0 bases, the J end lost 6 bases, and 12 bases lay between the germline ends. The CDR3 spells CASSQDTRGGEQYF. The CDR3 bases are TGCGCCAGCAGCCAAGATACCAGGGGGGGCGAGCAGTACTTC.

This sequence joins TRBV5-1 and TRBJ2-3; tentative D call: TRBD1 (5 bases). CDR1 SGHRS and CDR2 YFSETQ come from the germline V gene. With 6 bases removed from V and 0 bases from J, the gap between germline ends came to 11 bases. There are 14 residues in the CDR3. CDR3 coding DNA: TGCGCCAGCACCCCATCAGGGAGCACAGATACGCAGTATTTT. Its translation is CASTPSGSTDTQYF.

This clonotype has a count of ten or more. V gene TRBV20-1 combines with J gene TRBJ1-2, with D maybe TRBD1 (6 bases). There are 14 residues in the CDR3. Between the trimmed V and J ends, which lost 5 bases and 0 bases, there was a span of 13 bases. Germline V gene data show CDR1 as DFQATT and CDR2 as SNEGSKA (reference sequence). For the CDR3, the DNA is TGCAGTGCTGATCCACAGGGCACTAACTATGGCTACACCTTC. Its translation is CSADPQGTNYGYTF.

This rearrangement joins TRBV4-2 to TRBJ2-7, with a tentative D call TRBD1 (5 bases). The V and J ends lost 0 bases and 3 bases respectively, with 15 bases between them. Germline V gene lookup returns CDR1 LGHNA and CDR2 YNFKEQ. The CDR3 totals 16 residues. CDR3 bases: TGTGCCAGCAGCCAAGATACAGTAGGGGTTCACTACGAGCAGTACTTC. Protein sequence: CASSQDTVGVHYEQYF.

This clonotype was detected only a few times. V usage is TRBV4-3 and J usage is TRBJ2-7; no reliable D call. The CDR3 runs 15 residues. Per the germline V gene, CDR1 is LGHNA and CDR2 is YSLEER. The V gene lost 0 bases and the J gene lost 3 bases, with 12 bases spanning the gap. The DNA of the CDR3 is TGCGCCAGCAGCCAAGATCTAACCAGCATCTACGAGCAGTACTTC. Encoded protein: CASSQDLTSIYEQYF.

This clonotype was recorded a few times. The gene calls are TRBV10-3 and TRBJ1-3, with a possible D match to TRBD1 (6 bases). CDR1 and CDR2 from the germline V gene are ENHRY and SYGVKD. The CDR3 length is 14 residues. V lost 5 bases, J lost 1 base, and 9 bases lay in between. The CDR3 region is CAISTGTSGNTIYF. In DNA form, the CDR3 reads TGTGCCATCAGTACAGGGACGTCTGGAAACACCATATATTTT.

The sample holds a few counts of this clonotype. The chain employs TRBV7-2 and TRBJ2-1; D is uncertain. CDR1 is SGHTA and CDR2 is FQGNSA in the germline V gene. V lost 5 bases and J lost 4, with 15 bases in between. There are 15 residues in the CDR3. As DNA, the CDR3 is TGTGCCAGCAGCGTTTTTGGTGGTTCATACAATGAGCAGTTCTTC. Its protein product is CASSVFGGSYNEQFF. Supplemented by reference TRBV7-2 and TRBJ2-1, the full variable domain reads GAGVSQSPSNKVTEKGKDVELRCDPISGHTALYWYRQSLGQGLEFLIYFQGNSAPDKSGLPSDRFSAERTGGSVSTLTIQRTQQEDSAVYLCASSVFGGSYNEQFFGPGTRLTVL.

V gene TRBV12-3 or TRBV12-4 combines with J gene TRBJ2-3; 12 nucleotides line up with TRBD2. The CDR3 sequence is 16 residues long. Losses at the gene ends were 6 bases for V and 1 base for J; bases not matched to a gene: 5. CDR3 DNA sequence: TGTGCCAGCAGCCGACTAGCGGGGGTCCGCACAGATACGCAGTATTTT. Amino acid sequence: CASSRLAGVRTDTQYF.

The V and J genes are TRBV7-9 and TRBJ2-3; 10 positions match TRBD2. The V gene's germline CDR1 is SEHNR and CDR2 FQNEAQ (reference sequence). The CDR3 runs to 16 residues. With 5 bases clipped from V and 5 bases from J, the junction kept 10 bases outside the gene matches. CDR3 in DNA: TGTGCCAGCAGCATCCGAGCGGGAGGGATGATAGATACGCAGTATTTT. This encodes CASSIRAGGMIDTQYF.

The gene calls are TRBV12-3 or TRBV12-4 and TRBJ2-2, with D hard to call. The CDR3 is made up of 14 amino acids. Trimming took 6 bases from V and 3 from J, leaving 11 bases between them. In nucleotides, the CDR3 is TGTGCCAGCAGCCAGTTCCGCCACACCGGGGAGCTGTTTTTT. It translates to CASSQFRHTGELFF.

This clonotype was found a few times. The rearrangement uses TRBV6-5 and TRBJ1-1, with 9 bases lining up with TRBD1. CDR1 is MNHEY and CDR2 is SVGAGI in the germline V gene. The CDR3 spans 15 residues. V lost 5 bases and J lost 1; bases outside the gene matches: 5. This chain's CDR3 is CASSTPGQGNTEAFF. The CDR3 DNA is TGTGCCAGCAGTACTCCGGGACAGGGGAACACTGAAGCTTTCTTT.

V and J are TRBV7-9 and TRBJ1-2, with TRBD1 matching over 12 bases. The CDR3 has 15 amino acids. CDR1 and CDR2 (germline): SEHNR, FQNEAQ (reference sequence). The junction had 8 bases not matched to a gene; V was cut back by 5 bases and J by 7 bases. Written as DNA, the CDR3 is TGTGCCAGCAGCAACAGGGACAGGGGGCTCGCTGGCTACACCTTC. Encoded protein: CASSNRDRGLAGYTF. The whole variable domain, filled in from reference TRBV7-9 and TRBJ1-2, reads DTGVSQNPRHKITKRGQNVTFRCDPISEHNRLYWYRQTLGQGPEFLTYFQNEAQLEKSRLLSDRFSAERPKGSFSTLEIQRTEQGDSAMYLCASSNRDRGLAGYTFGSGTRLTVV.

This clonotype was counted ten times or more. The chain combines TRBV12-3 or TRBV12-4 with TRBJ1-1; 8 bases fit TRBD1. The trim removed 6 bases at V and 1 base at J, leaving 22 bases unmatched. CDR3 length: 20 residues. The CDR3 DNA reads as TGTGCCAGCAGGCCCATGCCCCAGCCGCTACAGGGGGAAACGAACACTGAAGCTTTCTTT. Amino acid sequence: CASRPMPQPLQGETNTEAFF.

V and J are TRBV6-5 and TRBJ2-1; TRBD2 agrees at 8 bases. With V trimmed by 2 bases and J by 2 bases, 5 bases remained unmatched. CDR3 length equals 16 residues. Germline CDR1 is MNHEY and CDR2 is SVGAGI. The CDR3 protein is CASSYQQAGAYNEQFF. The CDR3 DNA reads TGTGCCAGCAGTTACCAACAAGCGGGAGCCTACAATGAGCAGTTCTTC.

This chain links TRBV7-6 with TRBJ2-3; 8 nucleotides match TRBD2. Germline loops: CDR1 SGHVS, CDR2 FNYEAQ. The CDR3 has 16 residues. With 1 base clipped from V and 2 bases from J, the junction kept 5 bases outside the gene matches. DNA for the CDR3: TGTGCCAGCAGCTTAGGAGCGGGAGTTAACACAGATACGCAGTATTTT. It translates to CASSLGAGVNTDTQYF.